The 19 T cell receptor beta chains reported below all come from one sample, sequenced in a study of T cells in Graves' hyperthyroidism and ophthalmopathy. The CDR3 regions of TCR beta were amplified from RNA transcripts. In the first-round RT-PCR of the TCR CDR3, the HTBI primer set was used. One entry per CDR3 protein, called by TCRdb with MiXCR from the multiplex PCR reads. The table lists approximately 400,000 distinct CDR3 sequences, over 12% of them singletons, with approximately 27% in the top ten. The sample was blood. Every receptor here comes from a man aged 45-65 years with Graves' ophthalmopathy.

This clonotype was observed at least ten times. Written as DNA, the CDR3 is TGCAGTGCTCCCGGAGGAGAGGGCTACGAGCAGTACTTC. Translating it yields CSAPGGEGYEQYF. The chain joins TRBV20-1 to TRBJ2-7, with D maybe TRBD2 (5 bases). The CDR3 runs to 13 residues. The germline V and J ends were trimmed by 5 bases and 3 bases, with 14 bases remaining between them. Germline V gives CDR1 DFQATT, CDR2 SNEGSKA (reference sequence).

This clonotype was detected ten times or more. The V call is TRBV5-1, the J call TRBJ2-1; D might be TRBD1 or TRBD2, each matching 5 bases. The ends were cut back, 4 bases at V and 0 bases at J, with 20 bases in the middle. CDR3 length: 18 residues. CDR1 is SGHRS and CDR2 is YFSETQ in the germline V gene. The CDR3 spells CASSGGDKLLSSYNEQFF. CDR3 sequence (DNA): TGCGCCAGCAGCGGGGGTGACAAGCTGTTGAGCTCCTACAATGAGCAGTTCTTC.

The V and J genes are TRBV5-1 and TRBJ1-5; D gene uncertain. Germline V gene lookup returns CDR1 SGHRS and CDR2 YFSETQ. V lost 3 bases and J lost 7, with 17 bases in between. This CDR3 comprises 15 residues. The CDR3 spells CASSSGLPEGQPQHF. CDR3 nucleotides: TGCGCCAGCAGCTCGGGCCTTCCTGAGGGACAGCCCCAGCATTTT.

This clonotype has a count of ten or more. CDR3 sequence reads: CAWSVASGTSYEQYF. The CDR3 bases are TGTGCCTGGAGTGTCGCTAGCGGGACCTCCTACGAGCAGTACTTC. The V gene is TRBV30, the J gene TRBJ2-7, with TRBD2 matching over 9 bases. The junction had 3 bases not matched to a gene; V was cut back by 0 bases and J by 0 bases. The CDR3 is 15 amino acids. Germline V CDR1 and CDR2: GTSNPN, SVGIG (reference sequence). The full variable domain, completed using reference TRBV30 and TRBJ2-7, is SQTIHQWPATLVQPVGSPLSLECTVEGTSNPNLYWYRQAAGRGLQLLFYSVGIGQISSEVPQNLSASRPQDRQFILSSKKLLLSDSGFYLCAWSVASGTSYEQYFGPGTRLTVT.

This clonotype was recorded a few times. This sequence joins TRBV15 and TRBJ1-2, with TRBD1 matching over 9 bases. The junction had 4 bases not matched to a gene; V was cut back by 4 bases and J by 1 base. CDR1 LNHNV and CDR2 YYDKDF come from the germline V gene (reference sequence). The CDR3 consists of 15 residues. CDR3 sequence: CATSMGQGINYGYTF. The CDR3 nucleotides are TGTGCCACCAGCATGGGACAGGGAATTAACTATGGCTACACCTTC.

This clonotype has ten or more counts. The rearrangement joins TRBV7-2 to TRBJ2-3, with 8 bases aligning to TRBD1. Trimming took 4 bases from V and 4 from J; bases not matched to a gene: 4. This CDR3 comprises 14 residues. CDR1 and CDR2 from the germline V gene are SGHTA and FQGNSA. The CDR3 bases are TGTGCCAGCAGCTCCCAGGGGGCCGCAGATACGCAGTATTTT. Its protein is CASSSQGAADTQYF. The whole variable domain, filled in from reference TRBV7-2 and TRBJ2-3, reads GAGVSQSPSNKVTEKGKDVELRCDPISGHTALYWYRQSLGQGLEFLIYFQGNSAPDKSGLPSDRFSAERTGGSVSTLTIQRTQQEDSAVYLCASSSQGAADTQYFGPGTRLTVL.

Ten or more counts support this clonotype. V and J are TRBV30 and TRBJ2-1; D not certain. V was cut by 5 bases and J by 7 bases, with 12 bases left in between. There are 12 residues in the CDR3. The germline V gene has CDR1 GTSNPN and CDR2 SVGIG (reference sequence). The CDR3: CAWEVWENEQFF. The CDR3 nucleotides read TGTGCCTGGGAGGTCTGGGAAAATGAGCAGTTCTTC.

At least ten counts were recorded for this clonotype. The chain combines TRBV3-1 with TRBJ2-7; weak D call: TRBD2 (5 bases). Trimming pared 4 bases from V and 0 bases from J, leaving 7 bases between. The CDR3 spans 13 residues. From germline, CDR1 is LGHDT and CDR2 YNNKEL (reference sequence). CDR3 loop: CASSLGISYEQYF. CDR3 DNA sequence: TGTGCCAGCAGCCTCGGGATCTCCTACGAGCAGTACTTC.

This clonotype was seen ten or more times. This chain uses TRBV2 with TRBJ2-3, with D possibly called TRBD1 or TRBD2 (6 bases each). CDR3 size: 15 residues. Germline loops: CDR1 SNHLY, CDR2 FYNNEI. The V gene lost 10 bases and the J gene lost 4 bases, with 21 bases spanning the gap. The CDR3: CATTGGGPRSDTQYF. CDR3 nucleotides: TGTGCCACGACCGGAGGGGGACCAAGGTCAGATACGCAGTATTTT.

This clonotype was observed many times. The gene calls are TRBV29-1 and TRBJ2-3; D gene unclear. The CDR3 spans 12 residues. V gave up 6 bases and J gave up 7 bases, with 14 bases separating them. Germline assignment: CDR1 SQVTM and CDR2 ANQGSEA. CDR3 sequence (DNA): TGCAGCGTCTCATTCGGCCCCAATACGCAGTATTTT. This gives the protein CSVSFGPNTQYF.

V is TRBV19 and J is TRBJ1-1; a possible D gene is TRBD1 (6 bases). CDR3 length: 13 amino acids. Trimming took off 7 bases at V and 4 bases at J, with 13 bases between the two ends. Germline V gene data show CDR1 as LNHDA and CDR2 as SQIVND (reference sequence). The CDR3 region is CASTSTGFTEAFF. In nucleotides, the CDR3 is TGTGCCAGTACCTCTACAGGGTTCACTGAAGCTTTCTTT.

Ten or more counts support this clonotype. V usage is TRBV30 and J usage is TRBJ2-5, with D unclear. V was shortened by 2 bases and J by 1 base, with 11 bases between the two germline ends. The length of the CDR3 is 14 residues. Germline assignment: CDR1 GTSNPN and CDR2 SVGIG (reference sequence). The CDR3 reads CAWSHGVGQETQYF. CDR3 in DNA: TGTGCCTGGAGTCATGGGGTGGGCCAAGAGACCCAGTACTTC.

This clonotype appeared a few times. This chain links TRBV11-2 with TRBJ1-1; a weak D match, TRBD1 (5 bases). This CDR3 has 14 amino acids. V was clipped by 4 bases and J by 12 bases, with 21 bases between them. From germline, CDR1 is SGHAT and CDR2 FQNNGV. CDR3 amino acids: CASSSIRRNRRTFF. The CDR3 DNA reads as TGTGCCAGCAGCTCCATAAGGAGGAACAGGAGGACTTTCTTT. Combining the CDR3 with reference TRBV11-2 and TRBJ1-1 gives the whole variable domain EAGVAQSPRYKIIEKRQSVAFWCNPISGHATLYWYQQILGQGPKLLIQFQNNGVVDDSQLPKDRFSAERLKGVDSTLKIQPAKLEDSAVYLCASSSIRRNRRTFFGQGTRLTVV.

The chain couples TRBV2 to TRBJ2-3; 9 nucleotides match TRBD1. V was pared by 6 bases and J by 2 bases, with 3 bases of the junction left unmatched. The CDR3 is 14 amino acids. Germline loops: CDR1 SNHLY, CDR2 FYNNEI. In DNA form, the CDR3 reads TGTGCCAGCAGCGGGACAGGGCACACAGATACGCAGTATTTT. It codes for CASSGTGHTDTQYF.

There are many counts of this clonotype. V gene TRBV12-3 or TRBV12-4 combines with J gene TRBJ2-4, with 8 bases that match TRBD2. V was clipped by 2 bases and J by 8 bases; unmatched bases: 5. This CDR3 comprises 14 residues. The CDR3 loop is CASSLNGRADIQYF. CDR3 sequence (DNA): TGTGCCAGCAGTTTAAACGGGAGGGCGGACATTCAGTACTTC.

This clonotype was counted a few times. This chain connects TRBV18 to TRBJ2-5; unclear D gene. Germline V gives CDR1 KGHSH, CDR2 LQKENI. This CDR3 has 14 residues. V dropped 4 bases and J dropped 0 bases, with 9 bases sitting between them. The CDR3, as DNA: TGTGCCAGCTCACGAACTGGCGACCAAGAGACCCAGTACTTC. This translates into CASSRTGDQETQYF.

This clonotype was seen many times. The chain couples TRBV12-3 or TRBV12-4 to TRBJ2-1; possibly TRBD1 or TRBD2 for D (5 bases each). Trimming pared 6 bases from V and 9 bases from J, leaving 24 bases between. This CDR3 comprises 16 residues. The CDR3 protein is CASRVGIGRERGEQFF. In nucleotides, the CDR3 is TGTGCCAGCAGGGTTGGGATTGGCAGGGAGAGGGGTGAGCAGTTCTTC.

V gene TRBV27 combines with J gene TRBJ2-3; no clear D. The CDR3 has 11 amino acids. Deletions cut 3 bases from V and 6 bases from J, with 4 bases between. Per germline, CDR1 MNHEY and CDR2 SMNVEV (reference sequence). Here the CDR3 reads CASSFYDTQYF. CDR3 coding DNA: TGTGCCAGCAGTTTTTACGATACGCAGTATTTT.

This clonotype was found many times. One junction end does not reproduce the germline sequence, and a read error may be involved. The chain combines TRBV2 with TRBJ1-2, with 7 bases identical to TRBD1. The CDR3 is 15 amino acids. CDR1 is SNHLY, CDR2 FYNNEI, per germline. The CDR3 DNA reads as TGTGCCAGCAGAGAAGACGGGACAGACAACTATGGCTACACCTTC. This sequence encodes CASREDGTDNYGYTF.